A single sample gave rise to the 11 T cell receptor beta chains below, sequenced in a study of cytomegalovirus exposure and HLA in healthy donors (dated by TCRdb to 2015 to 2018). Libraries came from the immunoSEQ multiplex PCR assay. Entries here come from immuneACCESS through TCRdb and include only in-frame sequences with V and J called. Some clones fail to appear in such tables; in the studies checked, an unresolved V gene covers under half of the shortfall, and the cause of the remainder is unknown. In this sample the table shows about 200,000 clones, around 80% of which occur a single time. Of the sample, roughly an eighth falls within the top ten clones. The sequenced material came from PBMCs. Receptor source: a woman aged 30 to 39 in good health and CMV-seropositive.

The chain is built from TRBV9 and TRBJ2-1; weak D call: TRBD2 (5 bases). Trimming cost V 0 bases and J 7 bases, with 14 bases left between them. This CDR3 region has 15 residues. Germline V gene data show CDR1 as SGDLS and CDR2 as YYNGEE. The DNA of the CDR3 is TGTGCCAGCAGCGTAGATAGTAGCGCCTCAAATGAGCAGTTCTTC. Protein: CASSVDSSASNEQFF.

CDR3 DNA sequence: TGCGCCAGCAGCCCATACACAGGGACCCAAAACATTCAGTACTTC. Amino acid sequence: CASSPYTGTQNIQYF. The gene calls are TRBV5-1 and TRBJ2-4, with D possibly matching TRBD1 (6 bases). The ends were cut back, 4 bases at V and 5 bases at J, with 16 bases in the middle. The germline V gene encodes CDR1 SGHRS and CDR2 YFSETQ. The length of the CDR3 is 15 residues.

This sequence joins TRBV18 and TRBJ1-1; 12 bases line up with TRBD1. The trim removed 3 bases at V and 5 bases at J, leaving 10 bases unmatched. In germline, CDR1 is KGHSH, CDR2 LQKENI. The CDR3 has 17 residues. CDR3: CASSPLTGQGAHTEAFF. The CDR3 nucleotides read TGTGCCAGCTCACCCCTCACGGGACAGGGGGCGCATACTGAAGCTTTCTTT.

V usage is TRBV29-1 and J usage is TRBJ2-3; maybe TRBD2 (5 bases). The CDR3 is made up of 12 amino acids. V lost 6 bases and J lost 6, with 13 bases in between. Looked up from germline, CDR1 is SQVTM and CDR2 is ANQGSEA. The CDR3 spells CSVRRGVDTQYF. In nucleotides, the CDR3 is TGCAGCGTGCGCCGGGGAGTGGATACGCAGTATTTT.

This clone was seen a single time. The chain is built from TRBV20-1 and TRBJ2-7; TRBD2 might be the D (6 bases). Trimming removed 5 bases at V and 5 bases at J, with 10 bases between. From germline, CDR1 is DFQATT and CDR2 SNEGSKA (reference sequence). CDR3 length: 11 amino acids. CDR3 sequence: CSAGDFDEQYF. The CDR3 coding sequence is TGCAGTGCTGGGGACTTCGACGAGCAGTACTTC.

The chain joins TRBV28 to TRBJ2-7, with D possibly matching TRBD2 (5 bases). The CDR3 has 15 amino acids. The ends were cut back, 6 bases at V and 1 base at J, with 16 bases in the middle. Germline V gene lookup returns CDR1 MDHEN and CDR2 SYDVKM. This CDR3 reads CASSPTPPGSYEQYF. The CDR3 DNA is TGTGCCAGCAGCCCCACCCCCCCGGGGTCCTACGAGCAGTACTTC.

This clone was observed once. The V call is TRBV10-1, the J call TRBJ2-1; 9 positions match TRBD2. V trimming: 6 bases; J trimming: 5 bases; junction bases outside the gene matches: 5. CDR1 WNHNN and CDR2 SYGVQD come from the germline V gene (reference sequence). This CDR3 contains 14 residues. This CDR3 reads CASRASGTHNEQFF. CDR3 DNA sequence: TGCGCCAGCAGGGCTAGCGGGACCCACAATGAGCAGTTCTTC.

CDR3 in DNA: TGCGCCAGCAGCCAAGATCGCCTAGCGGGAGTCGGAGAGACCCAGTACTTC. Translated, it gives CASSQDRLAGVGETQYF. V is TRBV4-1 and J is TRBJ2-5; 10 positions agree with TRBD2. The CDR3 sequence is 17 residues long. After removal of 0 bases from V and 4 bases from J, the junction contained 8 bases not matched to a gene. Germline loops: CDR1 MGHRA, CDR2 YSYEKL.

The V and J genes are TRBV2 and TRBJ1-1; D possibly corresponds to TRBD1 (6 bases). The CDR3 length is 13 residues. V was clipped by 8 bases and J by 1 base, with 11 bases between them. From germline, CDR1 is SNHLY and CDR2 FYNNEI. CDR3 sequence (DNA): TGTGCCAGCCAGGGGCAGACGAACACTGAAGCTTTCTTT. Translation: CASQGQTNTEAFF.

CDR3 protein: CASSHGTARTDTQYF. The DNA for the CDR3 is TGCGCCAGCAGCCACGGGACAGCCCGCACAGATACGCAGTATTTT. The V call is TRBV5-1, the J call TRBJ2-3; 7 nucleotides line up with TRBD1. Looked up from germline, CDR1 is SGHRS and CDR2 is YFSETQ. With 4 bases clipped from V and 1 base from J, the junction kept 6 bases outside the gene matches. The CDR3 sequence is 15 residues long.

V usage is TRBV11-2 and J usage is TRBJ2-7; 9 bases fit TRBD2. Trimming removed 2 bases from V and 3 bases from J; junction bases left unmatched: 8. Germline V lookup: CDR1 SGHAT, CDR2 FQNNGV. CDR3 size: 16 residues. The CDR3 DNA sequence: TGTGCCAGCAGCTTAAGCACGGGCGGGAGGGTCTACGAGCAGTACTTC. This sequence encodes CASSLSTGGRVYEQYF.